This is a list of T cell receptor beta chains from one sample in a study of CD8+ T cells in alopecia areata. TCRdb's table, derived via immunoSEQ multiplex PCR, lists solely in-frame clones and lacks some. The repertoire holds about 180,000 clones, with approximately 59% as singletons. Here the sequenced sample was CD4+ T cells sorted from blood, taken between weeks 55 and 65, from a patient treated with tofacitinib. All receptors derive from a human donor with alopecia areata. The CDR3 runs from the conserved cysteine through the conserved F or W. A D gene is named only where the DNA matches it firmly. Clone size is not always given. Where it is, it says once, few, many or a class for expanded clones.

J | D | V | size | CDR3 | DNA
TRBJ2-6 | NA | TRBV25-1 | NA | CASSAAKGFGANVLTF | TGTGCCAGCAGCGCCGCAAAGGGGTTTGGGGCCAACGTCCTGACTTTC
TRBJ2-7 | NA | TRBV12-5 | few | CASGLEAGFEQYF | TGTGCTAGTGGTTTGGAGGCAGGGTTCGAGCAGTACTTC
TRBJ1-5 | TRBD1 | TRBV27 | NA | CASRLQGLSNQPQHF | TGTGCCAGCAGATTACAGGGGTTGAGCAATCAGCCCCAGCATTTT
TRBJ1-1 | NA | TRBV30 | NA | CAWSPERGTEAFF | TGTGCCTGGAGTCCCGAACGGGGGACTGAAGCTTTCTTT
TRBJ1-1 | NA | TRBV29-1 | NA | CSVALTLNTEAFF | TGCAGCGTGGCGCTAACACTGAACACTGAAGCTTTCTTT
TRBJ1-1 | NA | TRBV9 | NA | CASSQGGVTEAFF | TGTGCCAGCAGTCAGGGAGGGGTCACTGAAGCTTTCTTT
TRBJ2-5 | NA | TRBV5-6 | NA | CASSSRVAEETQYF | TGTGCCAGCAGCTCCCGAGTGGCTGAAGAGACCCAGTACTTC
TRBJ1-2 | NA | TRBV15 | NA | CATSREADGYTF | TGTGCCACCAGCAGAGAGGCCGATGGCTACACCTTC
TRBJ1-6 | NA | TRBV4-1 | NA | CASSQGTSGSPLHF | TGCGCCAGCAGCCAAGGGACATCGGGTTCACCCCTCCACTTT
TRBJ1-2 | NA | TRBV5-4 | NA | CASSAVSNYGYTF | TGTGCCAGCAGCGCCGTGTCTAACTATGGCTACACCTTC
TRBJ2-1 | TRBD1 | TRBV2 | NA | CASEGQGKAVQFF | TGTGCCAGCGAGGGACAGGGAAAGGCTGTGCAGTTCTTC
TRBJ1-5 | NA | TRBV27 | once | CASRSLWTAGTEPQHF | TGTGCCAGCAGAAGCCTTTGGACAGCTGGGACGGAGCCCCAGCATTTT
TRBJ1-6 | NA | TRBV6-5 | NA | CASMSGYSYNSPLHF | TGTGCCAGCATGTCAGGGTACTCCTATAATTCACCCCTCCACTTT
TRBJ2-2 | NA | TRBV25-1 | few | CASSDGQGFFGELFF | TGTGCCAGCAGTGACGGCCAGGGTTTTTTCGGGGAGCTGTTTTTT
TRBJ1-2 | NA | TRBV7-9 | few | CASSLPLGRTYGYTF | TGTGCCAGCAGCTTACCGCTAGGGCGGACCTATGGCTACACCTTC
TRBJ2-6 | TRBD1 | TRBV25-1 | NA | CASSKGQEMYSGANVLTF | TGTGCCAGCAGCAAGGGACAGGAGATGTACTCTGGGGCCAACGTCCTGACTTTC
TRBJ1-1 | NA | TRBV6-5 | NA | CASLTGHDTEAFF | TGTGCCAGCTTAACGGGGCATGACACTGAAGCTTTCTTT
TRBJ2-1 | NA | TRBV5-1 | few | CASSSGRNEQFF | TGCGCCAGCAGCTCAGGGCGCAATGAGCAGTTCTTC
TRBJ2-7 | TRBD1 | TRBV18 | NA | CASSPPGTGEGDYEQYF | TGTGCCAGCTCACCACCTGGGACAGGGGAAGGGGACTACGAGCAGTACTTC
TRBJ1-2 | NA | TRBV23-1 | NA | CASSQFCLIGYTF | TGCGCCAGCAGTCAATTTTGTTTGATCGGCTACACCTTC
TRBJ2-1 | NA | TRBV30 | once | CAWNPASSYNEQFF | TGTGCCTGGAACCCGGCGAGCTCCTACAATGAGCAGTTCTTC
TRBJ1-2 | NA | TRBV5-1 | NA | CASSLRDQHGYTF | TGCGCCAGCAGCCTCCGGGATCAACATGGCTACACCTTC
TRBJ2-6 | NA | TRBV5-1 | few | CASSLGRAGANVLTF | TGCGCCAGCAGCTTAGGCCGAGCTGGGGCCAACGTCCTGACTTTC
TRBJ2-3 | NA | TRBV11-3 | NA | CASSHNWASLIKTQYF | TGTGCCAGCAGCCATAACTGGGCAAGCCTGATCAAAACGCAGTATTTT
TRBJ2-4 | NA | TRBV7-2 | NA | CASSSRTDLLAKNIQYF | TGTGCCAGCAGCTCTCGGACAGACCTCCTAGCCAAAAACATTCAGTACTTC
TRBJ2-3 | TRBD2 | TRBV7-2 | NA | CASSLNPGLAGVSTDTQYF | TGTGCCAGCAGCTTAAATCCGGGACTAGCGGGGGTGAGCACAGATACGCAGTATTTT
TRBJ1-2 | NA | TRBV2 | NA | CASSEARERRHGYTF | TGTGCCAGCAGTGAAGCACGGGAAAGACGTCATGGCTACACCTTC
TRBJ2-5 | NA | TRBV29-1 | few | CSVLPGTKETQYF | TGCAGCGTCCTCCCGGGGACAAAAGAGACCCAGTACTTC
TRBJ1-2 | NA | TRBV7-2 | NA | CASSFLGLQGEDTF | TGTGCCAGCAGCTTCTTAGGACTACAAGGGGAAGACACCTTC
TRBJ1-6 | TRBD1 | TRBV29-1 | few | CSVQTGTNSPLHF | TGCAGCGTACAGACAGGGACAAATTCACCCCTCCACTTT
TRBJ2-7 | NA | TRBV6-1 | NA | CASSCRAYEQYF | TGTGCCAGCAGTTGCAGGGCCTACGAGCAGTACTTC
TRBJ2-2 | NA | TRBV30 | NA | CAWIRYGELFF | TGTGCCTGGATCCGATACGGGGAGCTGTTTTTT
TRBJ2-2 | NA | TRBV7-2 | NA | CASSLGHRGELFF | TGTGCCAGCAGCTTAGGCCACCGTGGGGAGCTGTTTTTT
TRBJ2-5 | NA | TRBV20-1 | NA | CSVEGRETQYF | TGCAGTGTCGAGGGAAGAGAGACCCAGTACTTC
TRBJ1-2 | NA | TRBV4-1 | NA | CASSQGVVDYGYTF | TGCGCCAGCAGCCAAGGTGTGGTGGACTATGGCTACACCTTC
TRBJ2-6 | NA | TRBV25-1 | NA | CASSESRTLSGANVLTF | TGTGCCAGCAGTGAATCGAGGACCCTCTCTGGGGCCAACGTCCTGACTTTC
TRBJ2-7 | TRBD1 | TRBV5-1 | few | CASSLTSPGVDRTYYEQYF | TGCGCCAGCAGCTTGACAAGCCCCGGGGTGGACAGGACGTACTACGAGCAGTACTTC
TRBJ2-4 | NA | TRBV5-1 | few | CASSLASAIAKNIQYF | TGCGCCAGCAGCTTGGCCTCCGCGATTGCCAAAAACATTCAGTACTTC
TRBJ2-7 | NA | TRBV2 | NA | CASSADYYEQYF | TGTGCCAGCAGTGCAGACTACTACGAGCAGTACTTC
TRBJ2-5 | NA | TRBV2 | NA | CASAQEGLRMETQYF | TGTGCCAGCGCCCAGGAGGGACTCCGGATGGAGACCCAGTACTTC
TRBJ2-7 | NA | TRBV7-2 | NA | CASSLAFQEQYF | TGTGCCAGCAGCTTAGCCTTCCAGGAGCAGTACTTC
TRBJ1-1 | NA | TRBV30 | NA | CAWIPRWNTEAFF | TGTGCCTGGATCCCAAGGTGGAACACTGAAGCTTTCTTT
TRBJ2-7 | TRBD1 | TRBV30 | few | CAWSGGQGRYEQYF | TGTGCCTGGAGCGGGGGACAGGGGCGGTACGAGCAGTACTTC
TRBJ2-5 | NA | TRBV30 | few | CAWSGGRNQETQYF | TGTGCCTGGAGCGGGGGACGGAACCAAGAGACCCAGTACTTC
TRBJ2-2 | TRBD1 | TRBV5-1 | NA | CASNPQGANTGELFF | TGCGCCAGCAACCCCCAGGGGGCGAACACCGGGGAGCTGTTTTTT
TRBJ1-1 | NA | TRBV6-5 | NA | CASSPWAGALKAFF | TGTGCCAGCAGTCCTTGGGCAGGAGCCCTCAAAGCTTTCTTT
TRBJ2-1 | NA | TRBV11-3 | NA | CASSLRAMPFAEQFF | TGTGCCAGCAGCTTAAGGGCCATGCCCTTCGCGGAGCAGTTCTTC
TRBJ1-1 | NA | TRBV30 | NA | CAWSLTRGTEAFF | TGTGCCTGGAGTCTAACGCGGGGCACTGAAGCTTTCTTT
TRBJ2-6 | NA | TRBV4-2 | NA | CASSQDSSGANVLTF | TGTGCCAGCAGCCAAGACTCCTCCGGGGCCAACGTCCTGACTTTC
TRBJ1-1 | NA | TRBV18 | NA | CASSPLYETNTEAFF | TGTGCCAGCTCACCACTATATGAAACGAACACTGAAGCTTTCTTT
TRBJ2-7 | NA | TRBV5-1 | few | CASSLSGYEQYF | TGCGCCAGCAGCCTCAGTGGGTACGAGCAGTACTTC
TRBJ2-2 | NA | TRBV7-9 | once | CASRLTGSGELFF | TGTGCCAGCAGACTTACAGGGTCCGGGGAGCTGTTTTTT
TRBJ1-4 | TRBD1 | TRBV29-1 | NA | CSVGGQGRNEKLFF | TGCAGCGTTGGCGGACAGGGTCGTAATGAAAAACTGTTTTTT
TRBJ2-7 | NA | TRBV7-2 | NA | CASSWTTSYEQYF | TGTGCCAGCAGCTGGACTACCTCCTACGAGCAGTACTTC
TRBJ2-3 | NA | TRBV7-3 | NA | CASSLDQGTDTQYF | TGTGCCAGCAGCTTAGATCAGGGGACAGATACGCAGTATTTT
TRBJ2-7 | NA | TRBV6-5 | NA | CASSYTVAYEQYF | TGTGCCAGCAGTTACACAGTTGCCTACGAGCAGTACTTC
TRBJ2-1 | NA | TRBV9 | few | CASTPTYSAYNEQFF | TGTGCCAGCACCCCCACTTACAGCGCCTACAATGAGCAGTTCTTC
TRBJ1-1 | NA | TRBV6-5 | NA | CASSYSPGNTEAFF | TGTGCCAGCAGTTACTCCCCCGGGAACACTGAAGCTTTCTTT
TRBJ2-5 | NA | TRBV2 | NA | CASREQGLRQETQYF | TGTGCCAGCAGGGAACAGGGTTTGCGGCAAGAGACCCAGTACTTC
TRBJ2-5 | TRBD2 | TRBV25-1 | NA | CASSEFRGVRETQYF | TGTGCCAGCAGTGAATTCCGGGGGGTTCGGGAGACCCAGTACTTC